Shown below are 26 T cell receptor beta chains from a single sample sequenced in a study of brain T cells in children with intractable seizures listed by TCRdb under 2021. Read against the paper, the sample's time point label means: resected brain tissue, or blood drawn just prior to surgery. Preparation of the library involved the immunoSEQ multiplex PCR assay. TCRdb retrieved this table from immuneACCESS and kept in-frame rearrangements only. Not all clones are present; in checked studies, unresolved V genes account for under half, and no reason is known for the remainder. The sample table shows roughly 80,000 clones, and under 95% are seen once. The ten largest clones represent approximately 25% of the sample. Sequences were derived from peripheral blood, sampled at surgery. These TCRs come from a girl aged 2-10 years with Rasmussen encephalitis and intractable seizures.

The sample holds a few counts of this clone. The J gene is TRBJ2-6, the V gene TRBV7-9; D might be TRBD1 (6 bases). This CDR3 spans 15 amino acids. In germline, CDR1 is SEHNR, CDR2 FQNEAQ (reference sequence). V lost 5 bases, J lost 1 base, and 9 bases lay in between. CDR3 amino acids: CASSRDRSGANVLTF. Written as DNA, the CDR3 is TGTGCCAGCAGCCGAGACAGGTCTGGGGCCAACGTCCTGACTTTC.

The gene calls are TRBV11-3 and TRBJ2-1; D remains ambiguous. Trimming took 5 bases from V and 4 from J, leaving 15 bases between them. The CDR3 is made up of 15 amino acids. The germline CDR1 and CDR2 sequences are SGHNT and YENEEA. The CDR3 here is CASSPRTGPYNEQFF. CDR3 coding DNA: TGTGCCAGCAGCCCCCGGACGGGCCCTTACAATGAGCAGTTCTTC. Together with reference TRBV11-3 and TRBJ2-1, the CDR3 gives the full variable domain: EAGVVQSPRYKIIEKKQPVAFWCNPISGHNTLYWYLQNLGQGPELLIRYENEEAVDDSQLPKDRFSAERLKGVDSTLKIQPAELGDSAVYLCASSPRTGPYNEQFFGPGTRLTVL.

The V gene is TRBV2, the J gene TRBJ2-4; TRBD1 aligns across 7 bases. Germline CDR1 SNHLY, CDR2 FYNNEI. Unmatched junction bases numbered 0, after V lost 4 bases and J lost 0 bases. The CDR3 consists of 14 residues. CDR3 sequence: CASSGDRAKNIQYF. CDR3 bases: TGTGCCAGCAGTGGGGACAGAGCCAAAAACATTCAGTACTTC.

The chain recombines TRBV15 with TRBJ1-3; D gene ambiguous. V gave up 5 bases and J gave up 0 bases, with 17 bases separating them. The CDR3 length is 17 residues. The germline V gene has CDR1 LNHNV and CDR2 YYDKDF (reference sequence). The CDR3 DNA sequence: TGTGCCACCAGCCATGGTGGCAGGTTGTCCTCTGGAAACACCATATATTTT. Translated, it gives CATSHGGRLSSGNTIYF.

The chain combines TRBV11-2 with TRBJ1-5; D ambiguous. V lost 3 bases and J lost 6, with 12 bases in between. The germline V gene has CDR1 SGHAT and CDR2 FQNNGV. This CDR3 is 14 amino acids long. The CDR3 coding sequence is TGTGCCAGCAGCTTGAAAGGAATGGGTCAGCCCCAGCATTTT. Protein sequence: CASSLKGMGQPQHF. Complete variable domain (other parts from reference TRBV11-2 and TRBJ1-5): EAGVAQSPRYKIIEKRQSVAFWCNPISGHATLYWYQQILGQGPKLLIQFQNNGVVDDSQLPKDRFSAERLKGVDSTLKIQPAKLEDSAVYLCASSLKGMGQPQHFGDGTRLSIL.

This clone was detected only once. The chain has TRBV7-9 and TRBJ1-1; D ambiguous. The CDR3 spans 12 residues. Germline CDR1 is SEHNR and CDR2 is FQNEAQ (reference sequence). V was pared by 8 bases and J by 0 bases, with 7 bases between. The CDR3 loop is CASHLMNTEAFF. The CDR3 DNA reads as TGTGCCAGCCATCTAATGAACACTGAAGCTTTCTTT.

This chain links TRBV27 with TRBJ2-3, with D unresolved. Germline V gene lookup returns CDR1 MNHEY and CDR2 SMNVEV (reference sequence). This CDR3 comprises 13 residues. The V gene lost 8 bases and the J gene lost 1 base, with 10 bases spanning the gap. CDR3: CASGFTGTDTQYF. The CDR3 DNA reads as TGTGCCAGCGGATTCACTGGCACAGATACGCAGTATTTT.

This CDR3 reads CASSLRTDPKEQYF. The CDR3 DNA follows: TGTGCCAGCAGCCTGAGGACTGATCCTAAGGAGCAGTACTTC. V gene TRBV5-4 combines with J gene TRBJ2-7; possibly TRBD2 for D (5 bases). Germline-derived CDR1 and CDR2 are SGHNT and YYREEE (reference sequence). V was cut by 4 bases and J by 7 bases, with 18 bases left in between. The CDR3 length is 14 residues.

V is TRBV5-5 and J is TRBJ2-5, with TRBD1 identical over 7 bases. Germline V lookup: CDR1 SGHKS, CDR2 YYEKEE (reference sequence). Trimming removed 5 bases from V and 5 bases from J; junction bases left unmatched: 18. The CDR3 spans 17 residues. The CDR3 DNA is TGTGCCAGCAGTCGGCTAGGACAGGACTCATACGGTGAGACCCAGTACTTC. Protein sequence: CASSRLGQDSYGETQYF.

The chain recombines TRBV7-9 with TRBJ1-2; TRBD1 agrees at 7 bases. V trimming: 5 bases; J trimming: 5 bases; junction bases outside the gene matches: 11. The germline CDR1 and CDR2 sequences are SEHNR and FQNEAQ (reference sequence). The CDR3 runs to 15 residues. The CDR3 here is CASSIRDSDLYGYTF. CDR3 DNA: TGTGCCAGCAGCATTCGGGACAGCGACTTATATGGCTACACCTTC.

The V and J genes are TRBV5-4 and TRBJ1-5; D is perhaps TRBD1 (5 bases). Germline loops: CDR1 SGHNT, CDR2 YYREEE (reference sequence). This CDR3 has 13 amino acids. V was shortened by 4 bases and J by 9 bases, with 14 bases between the two germline ends. CDR3 nucleotides: TGTGCCAGCAGCACCGGGGCCGAGGGGCCCCAGCATTTT. Protein sequence: CASSTGAEGPQHF.

This clone has a single count. The chain recombines TRBV11-2 with TRBJ1-1; D is unresolved. The CDR3 length is 13 residues. The V end was cut by 0 bases, the J end by 1 base, with 3 bases between. Germline V gives CDR1 SGHAT, CDR2 FQNNGV. CDR3 protein: CASSLDQNTEAFF. CDR3 DNA sequence: TGTGCCAGCAGCTTAGATCAGAACACTGAAGCTTTCTTT.

This chain uses TRBV28 with TRBJ2-2, with 8 bases aligning to TRBD2. Trimming took 6 bases from V and 8 from J; bases not matched to a gene: 8. Germline assignment: CDR1 MDHEN and CDR2 SYDVKM. The CDR3 runs to 14 residues. For the CDR3, the DNA is TGTGCCAGCAGGGATGGCGGGGGGTCTGGGGAGCTGTTTTTT. Protein: CASRDGGGSGELFF.

This clone was counted once. The V gene is TRBV30, the J gene TRBJ1-5; D call uncertain. Deletions cut 0 bases from V and 2 bases from J, with 8 bases between. Germline CDR1 reads GTSNPN; CDR2 reads SVGIG (reference sequence). This CDR3 has 14 amino acids. CDR3 protein: CAWSVGGRNQPQHF. The CDR3 DNA reads as TGTGCCTGGAGTGTAGGAGGGCGCAATCAGCCCCAGCATTTT.

This rearrangement joins TRBV6-5 to TRBJ1-3; D is unresolved. The CDR3 is 15 amino acids. Trimming removed 7 bases from V and 0 bases from J, with 13 bases in between. CDR1 is MNHEY and CDR2 is SVGAGI in the germline V gene. CDR3 DNA: TGTGCCAGCACAGAAAGGGTCCTCTCTGGAAACACCATATATTTT. It translates to CASTERVLSGNTIYF.

V is TRBV2 and J is TRBJ1-1; possibly TRBD1 for D (6 bases). The germline CDR1 and CDR2 sequences are SNHLY and FYNNEI. V lost 6 bases and J lost 5, with 10 bases in between. The CDR3 length is 12 residues. The CDR3 loop reads CASSKTGTEAFF. CDR3 DNA sequence: TGTGCCAGCAGCAAGACAGGTACTGAAGCTTTCTTT.

V and J are TRBV7-8 and TRBJ2-7; 9 nucleotides agree with TRBD2. The CDR3 extends over 15 amino acids. V was clipped by 5 bases and J by 2 bases; unmatched bases: 7. Germline V gives CDR1 SGHVS, CDR2 FQNEAQ. For the CDR3, the DNA is TGTGCCAGCAGCCCCTGGACTAGCGTGACCTACGAGCAGTACTTC. This gives the protein CASSPWTSVTYEQYF. Using reference TRBV7-8 and TRBJ2-7 for the parts outside the CDR3, the full variable domain is GAGVSQSPRYKVAKRGQDVALRCDPISGHVSLFWYQQALGQGPEFLTYFQNEAQLDKSGLPSDRFFAERPEGSVSTLKIQRTQQEDSAVYLCASSPWTSVTYEQYFGPGTRLTVT.

This chain joins TRBV12-3 or TRBV12-4 and TRBJ1-1; a possible D gene is TRBD1 (5 bases). Trimming removed 1 base from V and 9 bases from J, with 9 bases in between. The CDR3 is 12 amino acids. The CDR3 DNA is TGTGCCAGCAGTTTAGTTCGGGGGAAAGCTTTCTTT. Protein: CASSLVRGKAFF.

This rearrangement joins TRBV27 to TRBJ1-1; TRBD1 might be the D (5 bases). The CDR3 is made up of 13 amino acids. V was pared by 8 bases and J by 8 bases, with 18 bases between. CDR1 and CDR2 from the germline V gene are MNHEY and SMNVEV (reference sequence). The CDR3 loop reads CASATPGYREAFF. In DNA form, the CDR3 reads TGTGCCAGCGCCACTCCAGGGTATCGAGAAGCTTTCTTT.

This chain links TRBV27 with TRBJ2-1, with 12 bases fitting TRBD1. This CDR3 has 16 amino acids. CDR1 is MNHEY, CDR2 SMNVEV, per germline (reference sequence). J was trimmed by 6 bases and V by 5 bases; bases with no gene match: 8. Here the CDR3 DNA reads TGTGCCAGCAGTCCTTACCGGGACAGGGGGCTCAATGAGCAGTTCTTC. This gives the protein CASSPYRDRGLNEQFF.

This rearrangement joins TRBV10-3 to TRBJ1-1; the D is unclear. Germline loops: CDR1 ENHRY, CDR2 SYGVKD. The CDR3 covers 13 residues. The V and J ends lost 5 bases and 0 bases respectively, with 7 bases between them. The CDR3 DNA sequence: TGTGCCATCAGTACAAGCATGAACACTGAAGCTTTCTTT. Translating gives CAISTSMNTEAFF.

V is TRBV6-5 and J is TRBJ1-6; D is ambiguous. The CDR3 is made up of 13 amino acids. V gave up 10 bases and J gave up 6 bases, with 13 bases separating them. Looked up from germline, CDR1 is MNHEY and CDR2 is SVGAGI. The CDR3 DNA reads TGTGCCATTTACGGACTCCCTAATTCACCCCTCCACTTT. Translating gives CAIYGLPNSPLHF.

This clone has only one observation. This chain joins TRBV21-1 and TRBJ2-3. TRBV21-1 corresponds to a pseudogene. This CDR3 has 15 amino acids. The CDR3 DNA reads as TGTGCCAGCAGCAAAAATGGGGAAAGCACAGATACGCAGTATTTT. Its translation is CASSKNGESTDTQYF.

The chain joins TRBV11-2 to TRBJ1-1; D is unclear. CDR3 length equals 14 residues. Trimming took off 2 bases at V and 1 base at J, with 8 bases between the two ends. Germline CDR1 reads SGHAT; CDR2 reads FQNNGV. The CDR3 region has the DNA TGTGCCAGCAGCTTACTTACAGCGAACACTGAAGCTTTCTTT. It codes for CASSLLTANTEAFF.

The V gene is TRBV29-1, the J gene TRBJ2-7; D call uncertain. CDR1 and CDR2 from the germline V gene are SQVTM and ANQGSEA. The CDR3 loop spans 15 amino acids. Trimming removed 4 bases at V and 0 bases at J, with 16 bases between. CDR3 coding DNA: TGCAGCGTTGTTCCGAAGACCACCAGCTCCTACGAGCAGTACTTC. It is translated as CSVVPKTTSSYEQYF.

The chain has TRBV5-5 and TRBJ1-3, with a tentative D call TRBD1 (5 bases). The CDR3 totals 14 residues. With 5 bases removed from V and 1 base from J, the gap between germline ends came to 10 bases. Germline V lookup: CDR1 SGHKS, CDR2 YYEKEE (reference sequence). CDR3 in amino acids: CASSRAGSGNTIYF. CDR3 DNA sequence: TGTGCCAGCAGTCGAGCAGGGTCTGGAAACACCATATATTTT.